Presented here are 7 T cell receptor beta chains from one specimen sequenced in a study of CD8 T cells in Susac syndrome. Reverse transcription of 0.5 to 1 ug RNA used random hexamers. Each CDR3 protein gets one entry after TCRdb re-called the immunoSEQ multiplex PCR reads with MiXCR. The sample consists of 150,000 to 200,000 distinct CDR3 sequences, approximately 93% of them appearing once. The sequenced material came from CD4+ T cells from PBMCs. The source is a human donor with multiple sclerosis.

Concerning this clonotype: A read error may produce the germline difference seen at one junction end. V is TRBV30 and J is TRBJ2-3; D could derive from TRBD1 or TRBD2 (7 bases each). Per germline, CDR1 GTSNPN and CDR2 SVGIG (reference sequence). This CDR3 spans 13 amino acids. In nucleotides, the CDR3 is TGTGCCTGGAGAGGGCGGGGGACAGATGCGCAGTATTTT. This sequence encodes CAWRGRGTDAQYF.

This clonotype was seen more than once but under ten times. V is TRBV30 and J is TRBJ2-7; D not certain. Germline V CDR1 and CDR2: GTSNPN, SVGIG (reference sequence). This CDR3 is 11 amino acids long. Trimming cost V 2 bases and J 3 bases, with 5 bases left between them. The DNA of the CDR3 is TGTGCCTGGAGTTATTACTACGAGCAGTACTTC. It specifies CAWSYYYEQYF.

V and J are TRBV4-3 and TRBJ2-7; D uncertain. From germline, CDR1 is LGHNA and CDR2 YSLEER. The length of the CDR3 is 13 residues. Trimming removed 0 bases at V and 0 bases at J, with 3 bases between. DNA of the CDR3: TGCGCCAGCAGCCAAGAGATCTCCTACGAGCAGTACTTC. Amino acids: CASSQEISYEQYF.

Only one count was recorded for this clonotype. The chain joins TRBV5-1 to TRBJ1-1; 9 nucleotides align to TRBD1. With 4 bases clipped from V and 4 bases from J, the junction kept 5 bases outside the gene matches. Germline-derived CDR1 and CDR2 are SGHRS and YFSETQ. The CDR3 is made up of 14 amino acids. Written as DNA, the CDR3 is TGCGCCAGCAGCCCACAGGGGGCTGGCACTGAAGCTTTCTTT. This sequence encodes CASSPQGAGTEAFF.

The chain is built from TRBV7-2 and TRBJ2-5; TRBD2 is a possible D gene (5 bases). Looked up from germline, CDR1 is SGHTA and CDR2 is FQGNSA. The CDR3 is made up of 15 amino acids. V was shortened by 3 bases and J by 1 base, with 12 bases between the two germline ends. In nucleotides, the CDR3 is TGTGCCAGCAGCTTTAGACTATATCCCCAAGAGACCCAGTACTTC. It yields the protein CASSFRLYPQETQYF.

The V gene is TRBV20-1, the J gene TRBJ2-1; the D gene is possibly TRBD2 (6 bases). CDR1 DFQATT and CDR2 SNEGSKA come from the germline V gene (reference sequence). The CDR3 runs to 15 residues. V was pared by 6 bases and J by 3 bases, with 18 bases between. In DNA form, the CDR3 reads TGCAGTGCCCCCCGGCGCGGGAATCTCTACAATGAGCAGTTCTTC. Residues: CSAPRRGNLYNEQFF.

CDR3 nucleotide sequence: TGTGCCAGCAGTCAAACAGGGGGAGAAAACATTCAGTACTTC. It translates to CASSQTGGENIQYF. This chain connects TRBV6-6 to TRBJ2-4; 8 nucleotides match TRBD1. The CDR3 loop spans 14 amino acids. Trimming at V came to 5 bases and at J to 5 bases, leaving 5 bases not matched to a gene. Germline values: CDR1 MNHNY, CDR2 SVGAGI (reference sequence).